One and the same sample provided the 23 T cell receptor beta chains below, sequenced in a study of blood T cell repertoires in COVID-19. Method: immunoSEQ multiplex PCR; TCRdb's copy keeps in-frame clones and lacks some. Found here are hundreds of thousands of clones, around 89% of them singletons; the top ten hold 10% to 15%. Sequenced: peripheral blood. All receptors derive from a woman between 45 and 65 years old with COVID-19, enrolled during active disease.

V and J are TRBV20-1 and TRBJ2-1, with TRBD2 matching over 14 bases. Germline V gene sequence: CDR1 DFQATT, CDR2 SNEGSKA (reference sequence). V dropped 3 bases and J dropped 3; count of bases not matched to a gene: 7. The CDR3 is made up of 17 amino acids. In nucleotides, the CDR3 is TGCAGTGCTAGTGGGGGACTAGCGGGGGCCTTCTACAATGAGCAGTTCTTC. It translates to CSASGGLAGAFYNEQFF.

The CDR3 sequence is CASSWRGEKLFF. The CDR3 DNA reads TGTGCCAGCAGCTGGCGGGGGGAAAAACTGTTTTTT. This sequence joins TRBV5-4 and TRBJ1-4, with a possible D match to TRBD1 (5 bases). CDR1 and CDR2 from the germline V gene are SGHNT and YYREEE (reference sequence). Between the trimmed V and J ends, which lost 3 bases and 8 bases, there was a span of 8 bases. CDR3 length equals 12 residues.

The chain has TRBV19 and TRBJ1-1; 7 nucleotides line up with TRBD1. This CDR3 has 14 amino acids. V gave up 9 bases and J gave up 3 bases; unmatched junction bases: 10. The germline V gene has CDR1 LNHDA and CDR2 SQIVND (reference sequence). The CDR3 region is CASTTGQAHTEAFF. CDR3 in DNA: TGTGCCAGCACCACCGGACAGGCGCACACTGAAGCTTTCTTT.

The V gene is TRBV29-1, the J gene TRBJ2-3, with a tentative D call TRBD2 (5 bases). Germline CDR1 SQVTM, CDR2 ANQGSEA. The CDR3 spans 14 residues. Trimming pared 4 bases from V and 5 bases from J, leaving 16 bases between. The CDR3, as DNA: TGCAGCGTTGGCAGTGAGGTAGGAGGAGATACGCAGTATTTT. Its translation is CSVGSEVGGDTQYF.

This clone was seen just once. In DNA form, the CDR3 reads TGTGCCAGCAGCCATGGACAGGACGTAGGAGGCTACACCTTC. Its translation is CASSHGQDVGGYTF. The chain employs TRBV3-1 (or the pseudogene TRBV3-2) and TRBJ1-2; 7 bases line up with TRBD1. The V gene's germline CDR1 is LGHDT and CDR2 YNNKEL (reference sequence). V shed 3 bases, J shed 8 bases, and the junction held 9 bases outside the gene matches. The CDR3 covers 14 residues.

This clone was seen only once. The chain uses TRBV9 and TRBJ1-1, with a possible D match to TRBD1 (5 bases). Trimming removed 4 bases from V and 6 bases from J, with 13 bases in between. Germline assignment: CDR1 SGDLS and CDR2 YYNGEE. The CDR3 has 13 residues. The CDR3, as DNA: TGTGCCAGCAGCCCCGGACATTTCCCTGAAGCTTTCTTT. This sequence encodes CASSPGHFPEAFF.

The chain links TRBV4-1 to TRBJ1-3, with a weak D call TRBD1 (5 bases). The V gene's germline CDR1 is MGHRA and CDR2 YSYEKL. This CDR3 is built from 18 residues. V was clipped by 1 base and J by 1 base, with 17 bases between them. The CDR3, as DNA: TGCGCCAGCAGCCAAGTGGAATCAAGGGCAGGGTCTGGAAACACCATATATTTT. It encodes CASSQVESRAGSGNTIYF.

The rearrangement joins TRBV6-1 to TRBJ1-5; D uncertain. This CDR3 is built from 13 residues. The germline gives CDR1 MNHNS, CDR2 SASEGT. Trimming removed 1 base at V and 5 bases at J, with 6 bases between. The CDR3 loop is CASSEVRDQPQHF. CDR3 bases: TGTGCCAGCAGTGAAGTACGGGATCAGCCCCAGCATTTT.

The chain combines TRBV5-5 with TRBJ2-5; a weak D match, TRBD1 (7 bases). The CDR3 is made up of 16 amino acids. Germline CDR1 SGHKS, CDR2 YYEKEE (reference sequence). V was cut by 4 bases and J by 1 base, with 17 bases left in between. The CDR3 spells CASSPGGGQTQETQYF. The CDR3 coding sequence is TGTGCCAGCAGCCCCGGAGGGGGACAGACCCAAGAGACCCAGTACTTC.

The chain links TRBV5-4 to TRBJ1-2; D ambiguous. Trimming removed 4 bases from V and 6 bases from J, with 13 bases in between. The CDR3 is 13 residues long. Per the germline V gene, CDR1 is SGHNT and CDR2 is YYREEE (reference sequence). This CDR3 reads CASSTTTRDGYTF. DNA for the CDR3: TGTGCCAGCAGCACGACAACGAGGGATGGCTACACCTTC.

The chain is built from TRBV7-9 and TRBJ2-5, with 7 positions matching TRBD2. CDR1 is SEHNR and CDR2 is FQNEAQ in the germline V gene (reference sequence). This CDR3 has 16 residues. J lost 7 bases, V lost 1 base, and 12 bases had no gene match. The CDR3 DNA follows: TGTGCCAGCAGCTTAGACTTTTCAGGGAGGGAGGGGACCCAGTACTTC. This translates into CASSLDFSGREGTQYF.

This chain uses TRBV4-2 with TRBJ1-1, with unresolved D. V was pared by 4 bases and J by 2 bases, with 14 bases between. CDR1 and CDR2 (germline): LGHNA, YNFKEQ. The CDR3 contains 15 residues. The CDR3 is CASSPRSRLNTEAFF. The CDR3 region has the DNA TGTGCCAGCAGCCCGCGGTCCCGATTAAACACTGAAGCTTTCTTT.

The chain is built from TRBV5-1 and TRBJ2-1; D is ambiguous. The CDR3 runs 15 residues. Per germline, CDR1 SGHRS and CDR2 YFSETQ. Trimming took off 2 bases at V and 0 bases at J, with 9 bases between the two ends. In DNA, the CDR3 is TGCGCCAGCAGCTTCCCCGAGAGCTCCTACAATGAGCAGTTCTTC. Residues: CASSFPESSYNEQFF.

The chain has TRBV29-1 and TRBJ2-3; D is perhaps TRBD1 (5 bases). Between the trimmed V and J ends, which lost 5 bases and 2 bases, there was a span of 11 bases. Germline CDR1 is SQVTM and CDR2 is ANQGSEA. This CDR3 has 13 residues. The CDR3 DNA is TGCAGCGTTTGTCAAGGGGACACAGATACGCAGTATTTT. As protein: CSVCQGDTDTQYF.

This chain connects TRBV4-1 to TRBJ2-2; D is undetermined. Germline V lookup: CDR1 MGHRA, CDR2 YSYEKL. Trimming cost V 4 bases and J 3 bases, with 9 bases left between them. This CDR3 spans 14 amino acids. Here the CDR3 DNA reads TGCGCCAGCAGCCCGAGCGAGGACACCGGGGAGCTGTTTTTT. This sequence encodes CASSPSEDTGELFF.

This rearrangement joins TRBV5-4 to TRBJ2-3; 15 bases fit TRBD2. Germline assignment: CDR1 SGHNT and CDR2 YYREEE (reference sequence). This CDR3 region has 18 residues. The J segment lost 3 bases and the V segment lost 4 bases, leaving 9 bases of the junction unmatched. CDR3 coding DNA: TGTGCCAGCAGCCAAGGGACTAGCGGGGGGTTCGAGACAGATACGCAGTATTTT. This sequence encodes CASSQGTSGGFETDTQYF.

The CDR3: CASSSVRLCRQPQHF. DNA for the CDR3: TGCGCCAGCAGTTCCGTCCGTCTATGTCGTCAGCCCCAGCATTTT. V gene TRBV10-1 combines with J gene TRBJ1-5, with unresolved D. Trimming shortened V by 5 bases and J by 6 bases, and 17 bases separated the two germline ends. The CDR3 has 15 amino acids. From germline, CDR1 is WNHNN and CDR2 SYGVQD (reference sequence).

The V call is TRBV10-2, the J call TRBJ2-1; 10 positions agree with TRBD2. The CDR3 is 15 residues long. J was trimmed by 8 bases and V by 2 bases; bases with no gene match: 6. Per germline, CDR1 WSHSY and CDR2 SAAADI. The CDR3 bases are TGCGCCAGCAGTGAGGGTAGCGGGGGGTTCGATGAGCAGTTCTTC. Translated: CASSEGSGGFDEQFF.

The J gene is TRBJ2-3, the V gene TRBV9; 7 positions match TRBD1. Germline V gene sequence: CDR1 SGDLS, CDR2 YYNGEE. The V and J ends lost 4 bases and 3 bases, in that order; junction bases with no gene match: 5. This CDR3 comprises 14 residues. The CDR3 coding sequence is TGTGCCAGCAGCATACGACAGGGAACAGATACGCAGTATTTT. It codes for CASSIRQGTDTQYF.

This clone occurred a few times. The chain couples TRBV5-8 to TRBJ1-1, with D tentatively TRBD1 (6 bases). The CDR3 contains 16 residues. Trimming stripped 2 bases from V and 3 bases from J, with 17 bases between. CDR1 and CDR2 (germline): SGHTS, YDEGEE. In nucleotides, the CDR3 is TGTGCCAGCAGCTTAGGGAGTGGGGGGGCAGACACTGAAGCTTTCTTT. Translating gives CASSLGSGGADTEAFF.

This chain joins TRBV19 and TRBJ2-3; D might be TRBD2 (5 bases). Germline lookup yields CDR1 LNHDA and CDR2 SQIVND (reference sequence). This CDR3 is 14 amino acids long. Trimming pared 6 bases from V and 12 bases from J, leaving 22 bases between. CDR3 sequence: CASSRTGERMYQYF. In nucleotides, the CDR3 is TGTGCCAGTAGCAGGACTGGGGAGAGGATGTACCAGTATTTT.

This chain joins TRBV27 and TRBJ1-4; no clear D. CDR3 length: 15 residues. The germline gives CDR1 MNHEY, CDR2 SMNVEV (reference sequence). Between the trimmed V and J ends, which lost 4 bases and 10 bases, there was a span of 19 bases. CDR3 DNA: TGTGCCAGCAGTTGGGGAGCTGTTAGTGCGGGAAAACTGTTTTTT. Amino acid sequence: CASSWGAVSAGKLFF.

This clone was seen just once. V gene TRBV7-9 combines with J gene TRBJ2-7, with D perhaps TRBD1 (8 bases). CDR1 and CDR2 (germline): SEHNR, FQNEAQ (reference sequence). This CDR3 comprises 15 residues. The V end lost 5 bases, the J end lost 2 bases, and 16 bases lay between the germline ends. The CDR3 protein is CASSRTGGDAYEQYF. The CDR3 DNA follows: TGTGCCAGCAGCCGAACAGGGGGGGATGCCTACGAGCAGTACTTC. The full variable domain, completed using reference TRBV7-9 and TRBJ2-7, is DTGVSQNPRHKITKRGQNVTFRCDPISEHNRLYWYRQTLGQGPEFLTYFQNEAQLEKSRLLSDRFSAERPKGSFSTLEIQRTEQGDSAMYLCASSRTGGDAYEQYFGPGTRLTVT.